This T cell receptor beta chain is drawn from a study of OX40 agonist ivuxolimab in advanced cancers. Germline V gene data show CDR1 as MDHEN and CDR2 as SYDVKM. The CDR3 has 15 residues. V lost 5 bases, J lost 1 base, and 14 bases lay in between. Generated by immunoSEQ multiplex PCR, the TCRdb table keeps only in-frame clones and is missing some. The sample holds about 18,000 clones, about two thirds seen once. The TCR sequence derives from an adult with an advanced solid tumor such as melanoma, head and neck, liver or kidney cancer. Source: CD4+ or CD8+ T cells sorted from blood, taken in a trial of the OX40 agonist ivuxolimab. This chain connects TRBV28 to TRBJ1-1; no clear D. The CDR3 DNA reads TGTGCCAGCAGTCCCCCTTCGGGGTGGAACACTGAAGCTTTCTTT. Protein: CASSPPSGWNTEAFF.